The T cell receptor beta chain under discussion was sequenced for a study of T cells in Graves' hyperthyroidism and ophthalmopathy. Study details: Before any treatment, at initial diagnosis, peripheral blood was collected.

This clonotype was seen just once. Exclusion followed for patients with uncontrolled infection, other autoimmune disease, pregnancy or lactation. CDR1 is SGHAT, CDR2 FQNNGV, per germline. CDR3 length: 13 residues. Amplified TCR beta CDR3 regions derived from RNA transcripts. The HTBI primer set drove a first-round RT-PCR of the TCR CDR3. TCRdb processed the multiplex PCR reads anew with MiXCR; each CDR3 protein has one entry. In the table there are 380,000 or so distinct CDR3 sequences, about 19% of which are singletons. What was sequenced was blood. The V and J genes are TRBV11-2 and TRBJ1-1; 7 bases line up with TRBD1. This clonotype originated in a woman between 18 and 30 years old with Graves' hyperthyroidism. CDR3 protein: CLSSLDRETEAFF. CDR3 bases: TGTCTCAGCAGCTTAGACAGGGAAACTGAAGCTTTCTTT. The whole variable domain, remainder taken from reference TRBV11-2 and TRBJ1-1, is EAGVAQSPRYKIIEKRQSVAFWCNPISGHATLYWYQQILGQGPKLLIQFQNNGVVDDSQLPKDRFSAERLKGVDSTLKIQPAKLEDSAVYLCLSSLDRETEAFFGQGTRLTVV.